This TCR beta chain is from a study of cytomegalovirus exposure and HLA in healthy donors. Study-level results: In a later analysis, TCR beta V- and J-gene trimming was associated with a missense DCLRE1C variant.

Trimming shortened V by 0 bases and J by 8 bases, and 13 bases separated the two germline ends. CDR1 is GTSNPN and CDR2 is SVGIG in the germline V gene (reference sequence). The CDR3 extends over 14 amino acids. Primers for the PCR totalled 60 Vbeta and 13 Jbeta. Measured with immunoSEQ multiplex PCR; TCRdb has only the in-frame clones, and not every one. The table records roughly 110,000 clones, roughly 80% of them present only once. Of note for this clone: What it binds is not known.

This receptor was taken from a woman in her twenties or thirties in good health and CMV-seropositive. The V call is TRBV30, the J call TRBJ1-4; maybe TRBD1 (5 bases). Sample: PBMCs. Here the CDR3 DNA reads TGTGCCTGGAGTGTACCGGGGGAGGCCGAAAAACTGTTTTTT. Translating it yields CAWSVPGEAEKLFF.